A single sample gave rise to the 12 T cell receptor beta chains below, sequenced in a study of T cell responses to AZD1222 COVID-19 vaccine. Some clones are missing from TCRdb's copy, which holds only in-frame ones; the method was immunoSEQ multiplex PCR. The sample lists over 100,000 clones; about 88% were seen once. Sequenced here: peripheral blood, sampled on day 0 of AZD1222 vaccination. These receptor sequences come from an adult in good health.

This clone occurred once. The chain carries TRBV29-1 and TRBJ1-2; D perhaps matches TRBD1 (5 bases). Per germline, CDR1 SQVTM and CDR2 ANQGSEA. The CDR3 totals 12 residues. The V end lost 7 bases, the J end lost 0 bases, and 9 bases lay between the germline ends. CDR3 in DNA: TGCAGCGCCGGGACGGCTAACTATGGCTACACCTTC. Amino acid sequence: CSAGTANYGYTF.

The genes are TRBV28 and TRBJ2-2; 7 bases are shared with TRBD1. The CDR3 has 15 amino acids. With 4 bases clipped from V and 4 bases from J, the junction kept 6 bases outside the gene matches. Germline V gene lookup returns CDR1 MDHEN and CDR2 SYDVKM. CDR3 in amino acids: CASSYPTGATGELFF. CDR3 nucleotide sequence: TGTGCCAGCAGTTACCCAACAGGGGCCACCGGGGAGCTGTTTTTT. Supplemented by reference TRBV28 and TRBJ2-2, the full variable domain reads DVKVTQSSRYLVKRTGEKVFLECVQDMDHENMFWYRQDPGLGLRLIYFSYDVKMKEKGDIPEGYSVSREKKERFSLILESASTNQTSMYLCASSYPTGATGELFFGEGSRLTVL.

The chain has TRBV3-1 (or the pseudogene TRBV3-2) and TRBJ2-5, with D hard to call. Germline V CDR1 and CDR2: LGHDT, YNNKEL (reference sequence). This CDR3 spans 14 amino acids. Trimming left V 1 base short and J 1 base short, with 7 bases between. In DNA form, the CDR3 reads TGTGCCAGCAGCCAAGGTGCCTCCCAAGAGACCCAGTACTTC. Translation gives CASSQGASQETQYF.

The J gene is TRBJ2-7, the V gene TRBV7-8; TRBD1 agrees at 8 bases. CDR1 is SGHVS, CDR2 FQNEAQ, per germline. The CDR3 extends over 14 amino acids. The V segment lost 5 bases and the J segment 3 bases; nucleotides outside the gene matches: 6. CDR3 protein: CASSPDRVLYEQYF. In DNA form, the CDR3 reads TGTGCCAGCAGCCCGGACAGGGTCCTCTACGAGCAGTACTTC.

This CDR3 reads CASSPRFGGQNTEAFF. CDR3 nucleotides: TGTGCCAGCAGCCCCAGGTTTGGGGGTCAGAACACTGAAGCTTTCTTT. The V call is TRBV11-1, the J call TRBJ1-1; D may be TRBD1 (5 bases). The ends were cut back, 5 bases at V and 1 base at J, with 17 bases in the middle. Germline loops: CDR1 SGHAT, CDR2 FQDESV (reference sequence). The CDR3 is 16 amino acids.

The CDR3 nucleotides read TGTGCCAGCAGCCAAGAAAAGAACGGACGCTATGGCTACACCTTC. It encodes CASSQEKNGRYGYTF. The rearrangement links TRBV14 to TRBJ1-2; no clear D. Germline values: CDR1 SGHDN, CDR2 FVKESK. Trimming took 0 bases from V and 4 from J, leaving 12 bases between them. The CDR3 loop spans 15 amino acids. The whole variable domain, filled in from reference TRBV14 and TRBJ1-2, reads EAGVTQFPSHSVIEKGQTVTLRCDPISGHDNLYWYRRVMGKEIKFLLHFVKESKQDESGMPNNRFLAERTGGTYSTLKVQPAELEDSGVYFCASSQEKNGRYGYTFGSGTRLTVV.

This sequence joins TRBV6-6 and TRBJ2-1; TRBD1 matches 8 bases. The V gene end was trimmed by 6 bases and the J gene end by 7 bases; junction bases not matched to a gene: 14. The V gene's germline CDR1 is MNHNY and CDR2 SVGAGI (reference sequence). The CDR3 extends over 16 amino acids. CDR3 in amino acids: CASSRSRTGPWNEQFF. CDR3 nucleotides: TGTGCCAGCAGCCGATCCCGGACAGGGCCCTGGAATGAGCAGTTCTTC.

This sequence joins TRBV11-2 and TRBJ1-2; TRBD1 might be the D (6 bases). V shed 1 base and J shed 6 bases, with 9 bases lying between them. The CDR3 totals 13 residues. Germline CDR1 SGHAT, CDR2 FQNNGV. CDR3 sequence (DNA): TGTGCCAGCAGCTTAGTACAGGGCCATGGCTACACCTTC. As protein: CASSLVQGHGYTF.

The sample holds one count of this clone. This chain joins TRBV30 and TRBJ1-5; 7 bases match TRBD1. Germline CDR1 is GTSNPN and CDR2 is SVGIG (reference sequence). V trimming: 0 bases; J trimming: 0 bases; junction bases outside the gene matches: 2. This CDR3 comprises 15 residues. Here the CDR3 DNA reads TGTGCCTGGAGTGTGGGACAGCCTAGCAATCAGCCCCAGCATTTT. Translated, it gives CAWSVGQPSNQPQHF.

This chain links TRBV4-1 with TRBJ1-1; 8 bases agree with TRBD1. The CDR3 has 17 residues. V dropped 6 bases and J dropped 3; count of bases not matched to a gene: 15. CDR1 and CDR2 from the germline V gene are MGHRA and YSYEKL. CDR3 amino acids: CASSFTGQAVKHTEAFF. CDR3 sequence (DNA): TGCGCCAGCAGTTTCACGGGACAGGCCGTGAAGCACACTGAAGCTTTCTTT.

The V and J genes are TRBV6-6 and TRBJ2-1; the match to TRBD2 covers 10 bases. Trimming took 5 bases from V and 8 from J; bases not matched to a gene: 15. The CDR3 has 17 residues. In germline, CDR1 is MNHNY, CDR2 SVGAGI (reference sequence). The CDR3 DNA follows: TGTGCCAGCAGTCCCAACCCCCTAGCGGGAGTGGGCGATGAGCAGTTCTTC. This gives the protein CASSPNPLAGVGDEQFF.

A few counts support this clone. The chain joins TRBV5-4 to TRBJ1-2, with 7 bases matching TRBD1. The germline V gene encodes CDR1 SGHNT and CDR2 YYREEE (reference sequence). Unmatched junction bases numbered 5, after V lost 4 bases and J lost 2 bases. The CDR3 has 14 amino acids. This chain's CDR3 is CASSQTQGNYGYTF. The CDR3 DNA is TGTGCCAGCAGCCAAACACAGGGGAACTATGGCTACACCTTC.